This is a list of T cell receptor beta chains from one sample in a study of tumor and adjacent non-tumor tissue in lung cancer. Via MiXCR, TCRdb re-called the multiplex PCR reads, giving one row per CDR3 protein. The sample has about 43,000 distinct CDR3 sequences, over 55% seen once. Material: distant non-tumor lung tissue. The receptors come from a man aged 50 to 59 with non-small cell lung cancer. CDR3s include the opening cysteine and the closing phenylalanine or tryptophan. D genes are given only for firm matches. Part of the rows lack a size; the others show once, few, many or a class for expanded clones.

V gene,D gene,J gene,clone size,CDR3 DNA,CDR3 protein
TRBV6-5,TRBD2,TRBJ2-3,NA,TGTGCCAGCAGAGCGGGACTAGATGTCGATATGCGGTATTTT,CASRAGLDVDMRYF
TRBV10-1,NA,TRBJ2-2,NA,TGCGCCTGCAGTGCAGGAGTGAACACCGGGGAGCTATTTTTT,CACSAGVNTGELFF
TRBV20-1,NA,TRBJ2-5,NA,TGTAGTGTCACGACAGGATCTCAAGAGACCCAGTACTTC,CSVTTGSQETQYF
TRBV7-9,NA,TRBJ1-4,NA,TGTGCCAGCAGCTTAGCCGAAGTTAGTGAAAAACTGGTTTTT,CASSLAEVSEKLVF
TRBV12-3/TRBV12-4,TRBD1,TRBJ1-5,many,TGTGCCAGCAGACTTGGACAGGAGGAGCAGCCCCAGCATTTT,CASRLGQEEQPQHF
TRBV6-1,TRBD2,TRBJ2-3,NA,TGTGCCAGTAGTGAAGATAGCGGGGGGGCCACGGATACGCAGTATTTT,CASSEDSGGATDTQYF
TRBV6-1,NA,TRBJ1-5,once,TGTGCAAGAAGTGAAGACTGGGTAGGCAACAATCAGCCCCAGCATTTT,CARSEDWVGNNQPQHF
TRBV29-1,NA,TRBJ2-5,NA,TGCAGCGGTGCCGGGACCCTCCGAGGGACCCAGTACTTC,CSGAGTLRGTQYF
TRBV2,NA,TRBJ1-6,once,TGTGCCGGCAGTGAAGGGCAGGGAAATTCACCCCTCCACTTT,CAGSEGQGNSPLHF
TRBV20-1,TRBD2,TRBJ2-1,many,TGCAGTGCCCAAATCTCCGTGGGACTAGCGGGAAATGAGCAGTTCTTC,CSAQISVGLAGNEQFF
TRBV20-1,NA,TRBJ2-3,many,TGCAGTGCTAGAGATATGTATACGCAGTATTTT,CSARDMYTQYF
TRBV7-9,NA,TRBJ2-1,few,TGTGCCAGCAGTAGGAGGCAGGAGCCGGGCAACTCCTACAATGAGCAGTTCTTC,CASSRRQEPGNSYNEQFF
TRBV11-2,TRBD1,TRBJ1-2,NA,TGTGCCAGCAGCTTGCCTCAGGGGGCCTATGGCTACACCTTC,CASSLPQGAYGYTF
TRBV10-3,NA,TRBJ2-5,NA,TGTGCCATCAGTGAGACCCTTCCACTCCAAGAGACCCAGTACTTC,CAISETLPLQETQYF
TRBV4-2,TRBD2,TRBJ2-7,NA,TGTCCCAGCAGCGTAGGCGGGAGCAACTACGAGCAGTACTTC,CPSSVGGSNYEQYF
TRBV29-1,NA,TRBJ2-3,NA,TGCAGCGCGACTTCCGGGTCAGGGGGCACAGATACGCAGTATTTT,CSATSGSGGTDTQYF
TRBV29-1,NA,TRBJ1-5,NA,TGCAGCGTTGAGTTAGGGGGAGATCTGCCCAAGCATTTT,CSVELGGDLPKHF
TRBV29-1,NA,TRBJ1-2,many,TGCAGCGTTGAAGATACAGGGAGTATTAACTATGGCTACACCTTC,CSVEDTGSINYGYTF
TRBV12-3/TRBV12-4,NA,TRBJ2-1,NA,TGTGCCAGCAGTTCTCGGGGGACGAGTTACAATGAGAAGTTCTTC,CASSSRGTSYNEKFF
TRBV20-1,NA,TRBJ1-2,many,TGCAGTGCCGAAGAACCGGGACGCTATGGCTACACCTTC,CSAEEPGRYGYTF
TRBV7-9,NA,TRBJ2-7,NA,TGTGCCAGCATGTGGGAGGCCTCCTACGACCAGTACTTC,CASMWEASYDQYF
TRBV6-6,NA,TRBJ2-5,NA,TGTGCCATCAGCCGCAGGGTGAACGAGGCCCAGTACTTC,CAISRRVNEAQYF
TRBV7-8,NA,TRBJ2-5,many,TGTGCCAGCAGCTCCTCACGTGGTGCCAGGCTACAAGAGACCCAGTACTTC,CASSSSRGARLQETQYF
TRBV6-1,NA,TRBJ2-3,many,TGTGCCAGCAGTGAACAAAGGGGCACAGATACGCAGTATTTT,CASSEQRGTDTQYF
TRBV4-2,TRBD1,TRBJ2-1,NA,TGTACCAGCAGCCACAGCATCTGGGACAGGGGCTACAATGAGCAGTTCTTC,CTSSHSIWDRGYNEQFF